The 3 T cell receptor beta chains listed next were all sequenced from one sample in a study of cytomegalovirus exposure and HLA in healthy donors. Amplification used 60 Vbeta primers and 13 Jbeta primers. This table comes from immunoSEQ multiplex PCR, and its TCRdb copy is limited to in-frame clones, with some not included. Seen here are tens of thousands of clones, roughly 72% observed once, and the top ten hold approximately 6%. The sequenced sample consisted of PBMCs. These receptor sequences come from a woman aged 45-65 years in good health and CMV-seropositive.

The chain joins TRBV30 to TRBJ1-4, with D perhaps matching TRBD1 (6 bases). CDR3 length: 14 amino acids. Deletions cut 2 bases from V and 8 bases from J, with 15 bases between. The germline CDR1 and CDR2 sequences are GTSNPN and SVGIG (reference sequence). DNA of the CDR3: TGTGCCTGGAGTACAGGGTATGCTTCGGAAAAACTGTTTTTT. It codes for CAWSTGYASEKLFF.

The V call is TRBV6-4, the J call TRBJ1-1; 8 bases are shared with TRBD1. This CDR3 spans 13 amino acids. The germline V gene encodes CDR1 MRHNA and CDR2 SNTAGT. The V segment lost 6 bases and the J segment 4 bases; nucleotides outside the gene matches: 4. CDR3 loop: CASSVTGGTEAFF. The CDR3 region has the DNA TGTGCCAGCAGCGTTACAGGGGGCACTGAAGCTTTCTTT.

This clone was counted once. V usage is TRBV2 and J usage is TRBJ1-1, with no clear D. The CDR3 sequence is 14 residues long. Between the trimmed V and J ends, which lost 4 bases and 0 bases, there was a span of 9 bases. Per the germline V gene, CDR1 is SNHLY and CDR2 is FYNNEI. CDR3 DNA: TGTGCCAGCAGTGTTTCGGTCGTGAACACTGAAGCTTTCTTT. Translation: CASSVSVVNTEAFF.